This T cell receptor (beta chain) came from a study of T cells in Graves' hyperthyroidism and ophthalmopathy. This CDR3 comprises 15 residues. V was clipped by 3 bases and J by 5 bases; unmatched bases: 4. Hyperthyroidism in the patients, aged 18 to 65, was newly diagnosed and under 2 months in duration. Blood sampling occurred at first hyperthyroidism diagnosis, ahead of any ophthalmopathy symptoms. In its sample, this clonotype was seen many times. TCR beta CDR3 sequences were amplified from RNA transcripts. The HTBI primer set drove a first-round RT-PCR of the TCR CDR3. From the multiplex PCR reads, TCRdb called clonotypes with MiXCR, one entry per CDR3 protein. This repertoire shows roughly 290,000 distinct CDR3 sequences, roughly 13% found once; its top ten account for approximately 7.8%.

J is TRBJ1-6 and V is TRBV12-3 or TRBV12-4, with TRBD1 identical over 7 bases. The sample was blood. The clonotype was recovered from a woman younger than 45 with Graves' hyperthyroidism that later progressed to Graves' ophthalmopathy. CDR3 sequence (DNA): TGTGCCAGCAGTTTGGCAGACAGGGATAATTCACCCCTCCACTTT. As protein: CASSLADRDNSPLHF.